This T cell receptor (beta chain) emerged from a study of vaccination effects on CD4 cells after COVID-19. Study overall: Every participant took two doses of the BNT162b2 or mRNA-1273 vaccine. General observations from the study: Clones induced by infection and by vaccine showed marked clonal contraction late after vaccination.

Subsequent to 10 days of culture, CD4+ T cells were isolated. The person acquired a PCR-confirmed SARS-CoV-2 infection between March and December 2020. Turning to this clone: Its antigen remains unidentified.

Data came from immunoSEQ multiplex PCR; TCRdb stores just in-frame clones and leaves some out. This table holds tens of thousands of clones, 60% to 85% found once. Sample: CD4+ T cells from PBMCs cultured without peptide, taken before COVID-19 vaccination. The receptor comes from a human donor who had a prior SARS-CoV-2 infection.

The CDR3, as DNA: TGTGCCAGCAGCCCCAAACAGGTCAGCGGGGCTGAAGCTTTCTTT. It is translated as CASSPKQVSGAEAFF. The chain links TRBV14 to TRBJ1-1, with D possibly being TRBD1 (5 bases). The CDR3 runs to 15 residues. The germline V and J ends were trimmed by 4 bases and 6 bases, with 18 bases remaining between them. CDR1 SGHDN and CDR2 FVKESK come from the germline V gene.